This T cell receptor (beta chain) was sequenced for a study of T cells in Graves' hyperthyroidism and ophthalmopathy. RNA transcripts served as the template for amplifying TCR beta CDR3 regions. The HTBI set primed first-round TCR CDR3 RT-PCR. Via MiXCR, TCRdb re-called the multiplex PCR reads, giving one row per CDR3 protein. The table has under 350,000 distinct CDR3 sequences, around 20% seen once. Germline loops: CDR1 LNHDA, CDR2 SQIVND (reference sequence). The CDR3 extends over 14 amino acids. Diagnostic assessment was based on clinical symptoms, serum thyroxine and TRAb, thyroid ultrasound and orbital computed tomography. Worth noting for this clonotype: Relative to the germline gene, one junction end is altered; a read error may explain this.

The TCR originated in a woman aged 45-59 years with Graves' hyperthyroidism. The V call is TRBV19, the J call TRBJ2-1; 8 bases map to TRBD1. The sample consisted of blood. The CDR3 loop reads CVSTQGALYNEQSF. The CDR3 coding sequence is TGTGTCAGCACTCAGGGGGCCCTCTACAATGAGCAGTCCTTC.